These T cell receptor beta chains were read from a single sample in a study of blood T cell repertoires in COVID-19. Profiling relied on immunoSEQ multiplex PCR, and the TCRdb table lists in-frame clones only, not all of them. The data hold about 40,000 clones, with about 85% observed a single time. The specimen was peripheral blood. The receptors shown here come from a woman older than 75 with active COVID-19. Each CDR3 is given with its conserved first and last residue. Fields, in order: clone size, J gene, V gene, D gene, CDR3 DNA, CDR3 protein. The D gene is left open where the match is weak. Clone size appears in some rows only: once, few, many, or a class for an expanded clone.

>-|TRBJ1-1|TRBV6-2/TRBV6-3|TRBD1
TGTGCCAGCAGTACCCGGACAGGGCACACTGAAGCTTTCTTT
CASSTRTGHTEAFF
>-|TRBJ2-1|TRBV24-1|TRBD2
TGTGCCACCAGTGAACAGCGACTAGCGGGGGGGAGGAATGAGCAGTTCTTC
CATSEQRLAGGRNEQFF
>-|TRBJ1-5|TRBV28|TRBD1
TGTGCCAGCAGTTTACCCGTGACAGGGGGGAGTCAGCCCCAGCATTTT
CASSLPVTGGSQPQHF
>once|TRBJ2-3|TRBV28|-
TGTGCCAGCAGTTTGGGAGTTGACAGGTACACAGATACGCAGTATTTT
CASSLGVDRYTDTQYF
>few|TRBJ2-7|TRBV6-1|-
TGTGCCAGCAGTGAAGAGCCCAGGACCTACGAGCAGTACTTC
CASSEEPRTYEQYF
>once|TRBJ1-6|TRBV11-2|-
TGTGCCAGCAGCTCCCTCGGGGGTGGGGGTTCACCCCTCCACTTT
CASSSLGGGGSPLHF
>once|TRBJ1-2|TRBV27|-
TGTGCCAGCAGTACCACCGATACAGGCTTTGGCGGCTACACCTTC
CASSTTDTGFGGYTF
>-|TRBJ2-5|TRBV28|TRBD2
TGTGCAGCATCCCCCCCTAGCGGGGGGGCCCCAGAGACCCAGTACTTC
CAASPPSGGAPETQYF
>-|TRBJ2-7|TRBV9|-
TGTGCCAGCAGTCCCCTCCCCTCCCGGGGTGGTTACGAGCAGTACTTC
CASSPLPSRGGYEQYF
>-|TRBJ2-3|TRBV6-2/TRBV6-3|TRBD2
TGTGCCAGCAGTTACTCTGCGGGGGGGCCGGGTACGCAGTATTTT
CASSYSAGGPGTQYF
>once|TRBJ1-2|TRBV29-1|-
TGCAGCGTCTGGGACACCAAGAACTATGGCTACACCTTC
CSVWDTKNYGYTF
>-|TRBJ1-2|TRBV4-3|-
TGCGCCAGCAGCCATTCCGACTATGGCTACACCTTC
CASSHSDYGYTF
>-|TRBJ2-5|TRBV30|TRBD2
TGTGCCTGGGCGGGACTAGCGGGGGGGAATTTGGAGACCCAGTACTTC
CAWAGLAGGNLETQYF
>-|TRBJ2-2|TRBV6-5|-
TGTGCCACCCGACAGGGAGGCACCGGGGAGCTGTTTTTT
CATRQGGTGELFF
>once|TRBJ1-2|TRBV5-8|-
TGTGCCAGCAGCTTGGAGAGACGACGGTTCCAGGATGGCTACACCTTC
CASSLERRRFQDGYTF
>-|TRBJ1-2|TRBV11-2|TRBD1
TGTGCCAGCAGCTATAGTACAGGGGCCTGGGGCTACACCTTC
CASSYSTGAWGYTF
>-|TRBJ2-1|TRBV6-5|TRBD2
TGTGCCAGCAGGACGACTAGCGGGGGGACTAATGAGCAGTTCTTC
CASRTTSGGTNEQFF
>few|TRBJ1-6|TRBV7-2|-
TGTGCCAGCAGCTTAGAACCAGGGAATGGTTCACCCCTCCACTTT
CASSLEPGNGSPLHF
>-|TRBJ1-2|TRBV4-1|-
TGCGCCAGCAGCCAGAGTCGGGGAGGTGGCTACACCTTC
CASSQSRGGGYTF
>-|TRBJ2-3|TRBV5-1|TRBD2
TGCGCCAGCAGCTTGGGGCTAGCGGTGACTCGGGGCACAGATACGCAGTATTTT
CASSLGLAVTRGTDTQYF
>-|TRBJ2-6|TRBV5-6|-
TGTGCCAGCAGGAAACGAGTCTCTGGGGCCAACGTCCTGACTTTC
CASRKRVSGANVLTF
>-|TRBJ1-1|TRBV5-1|-
TGCGCCAGCAGCTTGGACGGCAGGGCGAACACTGAAGCTTTCTTT
CASSLDGRANTEAFF
>-|TRBJ2-7|TRBV30|TRBD1
TGTGCCTGGAGTGTACTGGGACAGGGATCGGACGAGCAGTACTTC
CAWSVLGQGSDEQYF
>-|TRBJ1-5|TRBV5-5|TRBD1
TGTGCCAGCAGCTTAGGCACAGGGGTTAGCAATCAGCCCCAGCATTTT
CASSLGTGVSNQPQHF
>-|TRBJ1-4|TRBV5-4|-
TGTGCCAGCAGCTACAGCGGAGAAAAACTGTTTTTT
CASSYSGEKLFF
>-|TRBJ1-3|TRBV5-5|-
TGTGCCAGCAGCTTAGCATTATGGGGAAACACCATATATTTT
CASSLALWGNTIYF
>-|TRBJ1-4|TRBV18|-
TGTGCCAGCTCACCACTTGCAGTGTTAAATGAAAAACTGTTTTTT
CASSPLAVLNEKLFF
>-|TRBJ1-3|TRBV5-6|-
TGTGCCAGCAGCTTTACAGGAAACACCATATATTTT
CASSFTGNTIYF
>-|TRBJ1-4|TRBV30|TRBD1
TGTGCCTGGAGTCCGCCCCGGGACAGGGGATCTAATGAAAAACTGTTTTTT
CAWSPPRDRGSNEKLFF
>few|TRBJ2-3|TRBV7-9|-
TGTGCCAGCAGCCTCTTTACAGATACGCAGTATTTT
CASSLFTDTQYF
>-|TRBJ1-2|TRBV7-2|TRBD1
TGTGCCAGCAGCCTGGACAGGGTCTATGGCTACACCTTC
CASSLDRVYGYTF
>once|TRBJ1-1|TRBV4-3|-
TGCGCCAGCAGCCAAGAAGTGGAGGGCGGAAGGACTGAAGCTTTCTTT
CASSQEVEGGRTEAFF
>-|TRBJ1-1|TRBV30|-
TGTGCCTGGAGTGAACAGGGATGGGGCACTGAAGCTTTCTTT
CAWSEQGWGTEAFF
>-|TRBJ2-7|TRBV4-3|-
TGCGCCAGCAGCCGGTTTGACAGGTCCTACGAGCAGTACTTC
CASSRFDRSYEQYF
>-|TRBJ2-2|TRBV6-2/TRBV6-3|-
TGTGCCAGCAGCGCCCGGGGGGCGAGGACCGGGGAGCTGTTTTTT
CASSARGARTGELFF
>-|TRBJ2-7|TRBV19|TRBD1
TGTGCCAGTAGTCCCTCGGTGGCAGGGGGCCACGAGCAGTACTTC
CASSPSVAGGHEQYF
>-|TRBJ2-7|TRBV6-5|TRBD2
TGTGCCAGCAGTAGAAGCGGGGGGGCATACGAGCAGTACTTC
CASSRSGGAYEQYF
>-|TRBJ1-2|TRBV19|TRBD1
TGTGCCAGTAGTTTGGGACAGGGAGGAGGCTACACCTTC
CASSLGQGGGYTF
>-|TRBJ2-5|TRBV6-6|TRBD2
TGTGCCAGCAGACGACTAGCGGGGGGAAAAATCCAAGAGACCCAGTACTTC
CASRRLAGGKIQETQYF
>-|TRBJ1-4|TRBV7-9|TRBD1
TGTGCCAGCAGCCAAAGGACAGGGGGGAATGAAAAACTGTTTTTT
CASSQRTGGNEKLFF
>-|TRBJ2-7|TRBV5-1|-
TGCGCCAGCAGCACTCACAGGGACGGCGGCGAGCAGTACTTC
CASSTHRDGGEQYF
>-|TRBJ2-1|TRBV9|-
TGTGCCAGCAGCGTATCCGGGAGCTCCTACAATGAGCAGTTCTTC
CASSVSGSSYNEQFF
>-|TRBJ2-7|TRBV6-5|TRBD1
TGTGCCAGCAGCATCCGGGACAGGGGGGCCTACGAGCAGTACTTC
CASSIRDRGAYEQYF
>-|TRBJ1-5|TRBV19|TRBD1
TGTGCCAGTAGCCGACAGGGGGACAATCAGCCCCAGCATTTT
CASSRQGDNQPQHF
>-|TRBJ2-7|TRBV6-6|TRBD2
TGTGCCAGCAGTTCGAGCGGGGGGGTATACGAGCAGTACTTC
CASSSSGGVYEQYF
>-|TRBJ2-1|TRBV7-3|TRBD1
TGTGCCAGCAGCGCCCGACAGGGAAGGGGTTCACCTGAGCAGTTCTTC
CASSARQGRGSPEQFF
>-|TRBJ2-1|TRBV6-5|TRBD1
TGTGCCAGCAGTCCGGACAGGGGGCGGGTAAATGAGCAGTTCTTC
CASSPDRGRVNEQFF
>-|TRBJ1-4|TRBV28|-
TGTGCCAGCAGTTCGGGGGGAGCAACTAATGAAAAACTGTTTTTT
CASSSGGATNEKLFF
>-|TRBJ1-3|TRBV6-6|-
TGTGCCAGCACCCCCCGAGGGCGAAACACCATATATTTT
CASTPRGRNTIYF
>-|TRBJ2-5|TRBV5-1|TRBD1
TGCGCCAGCAGTAGGGGGACAGGAGGGGAGACCCAGTACTTC
CASSRGTGGETQYF
>-|TRBJ2-7|TRBV7-2|TRBD1
TGTGCCAGCAGCGCCCGGGACAGGTTGGTTTGGGAGCAGTACTTC
CASSARDRLVWEQYF
>-|TRBJ2-7|TRBV6-6|-
TGTGCCAGCAGTAGAGGGGGTTCTGACTACGAGCAGTACTTC
CASSRGGSDYEQYF